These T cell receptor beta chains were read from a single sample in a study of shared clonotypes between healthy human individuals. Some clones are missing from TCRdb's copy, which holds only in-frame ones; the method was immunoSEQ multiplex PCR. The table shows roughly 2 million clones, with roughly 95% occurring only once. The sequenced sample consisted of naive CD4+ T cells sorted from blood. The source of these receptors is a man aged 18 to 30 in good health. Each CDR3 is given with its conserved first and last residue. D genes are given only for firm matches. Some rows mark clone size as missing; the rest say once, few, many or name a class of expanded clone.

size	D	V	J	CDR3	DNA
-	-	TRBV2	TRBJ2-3	CASVFPDTQYF	TGTGCCAGCGTCTTTCCAGATACGCAGTATTTT
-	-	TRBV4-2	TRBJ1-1	CASSQWAGPNTEAFF	TGTGCCAGCAGCCAATGGGCAGGACCGAACACTGAAGCTTTCTTT
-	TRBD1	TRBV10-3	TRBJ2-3	CAISTTGSTDTQYF	TGTGCCATCAGCACGACAGGGAGCACAGATACGCAGTATTTT
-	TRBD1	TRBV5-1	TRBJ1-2	CASSEGTGVNYGYTF	TGCGCCAGCAGCGAGGGGACAGGGGTTAACTATGGCTACACCTTC
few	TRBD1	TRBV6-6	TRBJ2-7	CASRATGAAYEQYF	TGTGCCAGCAGGGCGACAGGGGCTGCGTACGAGCAGTACTTC
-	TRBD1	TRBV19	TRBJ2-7	CASSQTGARGQYF	TGTGCCAGTAGTCAAACAGGGGCACGGGGGCAGTACTTC
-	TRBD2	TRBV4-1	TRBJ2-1	CASSQDSGVVFQFF	TGCGCCAGCAGCCAAGATAGCGGGGTCGTGTTCCAGTTCTTC
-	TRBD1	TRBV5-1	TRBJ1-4	CASSSGQGGEKLFF	TGCGCCAGCAGCTCCGGACAGGGCGGTGAAAAACTGTTTTTT
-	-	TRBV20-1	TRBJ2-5	CSAYRSETQYF	TGCAGTGCCTATAGGTCCGAGACCCAGTACTTC
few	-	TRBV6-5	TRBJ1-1	CASTFEAFF	TGTGCCAGCACCTTTGAAGCTTTCTTT
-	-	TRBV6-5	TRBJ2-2	CASSYSDDPGELFF	TGTGCCAGCAGTTACTCGGACGACCCCGGGGAGCTGTTTTTT
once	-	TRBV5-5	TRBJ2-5	CASSSGGFQQETQYF	TGTGCCAGCAGCTCTGGTGGCTTTCAACAAGAGACCCAGTACTTC
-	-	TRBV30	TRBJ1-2	CAWSVLLGYTF	TGTGCCTGGAGTGTGTTGCTGGGCTACACCTTC
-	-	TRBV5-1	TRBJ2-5	CASSFNGQETQYF	TGCGCCAGCAGCTTCAACGGTCAAGAGACCCAGTACTTC
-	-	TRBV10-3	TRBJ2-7	CAISESGGSYEQYF	TGTGCCATCAGTGAGTCGGGCGGATCCTACGAGCAGTACTTC
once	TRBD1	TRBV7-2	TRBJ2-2	CASSFTGGANTGELFF	TGTGCCAGCAGCTTCACAGGGGGCGCGAACACCGGGGAGCTGTTTTTT
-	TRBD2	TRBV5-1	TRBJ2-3	CASSIAGASTDTQYF	TGCGCCAGCAGCATAGCGGGAGCTAGCACAGATACGCAGTATTTT
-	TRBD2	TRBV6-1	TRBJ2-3	CASSEGLAGGSDTQYF	TGTGCCAGCAGTGAGGGGTTAGCGGGGGGGTCAGATACGCAGTATTTT
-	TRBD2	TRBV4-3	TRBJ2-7	CASSQLLADSYEQYF	TGCGCCAGCAGCCAGTTACTAGCGGACTCCTACGAGCAGTACTTC
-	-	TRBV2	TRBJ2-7	CASSEAFGSTYEQYF	TGTGCCAGCAGTGAAGCTTTTGGTTCAACCTACGAGCAGTACTTC
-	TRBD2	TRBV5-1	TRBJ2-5	CASSLTASGRGRETQYF	TGCGCCAGCAGCTTGACGGCTAGCGGGAGAGGAAGGGAGACCCAGTACTTC
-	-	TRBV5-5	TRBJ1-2	CASSLDSGYTF	TGTGCCAGCAGCTTGGATTCTGGCTACACCTTC
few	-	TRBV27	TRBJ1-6	CASSPRSFGNSPLHF	TGTGCCAGCAGTCCCCGCAGCTTCGGTAATTCACCCCTCCACTTT
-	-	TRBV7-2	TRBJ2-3	CASSLVLLRDSTDTQYF	TGTGCCAGCAGCTTAGTTCTGTTGCGGGACAGCACAGATACGCAGTATTTT
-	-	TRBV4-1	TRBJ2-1	CASSQVNRYNEQFF	TGCGCCAGCAGCCAAGTGAACCGTTACAATGAGCAGTTCTTC
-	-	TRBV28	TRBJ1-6	CASSLSGVPPLHF	TGTGCCAGCAGTTTGTCCGGGGTGCCACCCCTCCACTTT
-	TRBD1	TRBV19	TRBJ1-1	CASSAIGGTGNTEAFF	TGTGCCAGTAGCGCAATTGGGGGGACAGGAAACACTGAAGCTTTCTTT
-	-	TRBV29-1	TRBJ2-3	CSVGAPLSDTQYF	TGCAGCGTTGGGGCCCCGCTATCAGATACGCAGTATTTT
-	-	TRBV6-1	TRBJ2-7	CASTKEGAFSYEQYF	TGTGCCAGCACTAAAGAGGGAGCATTCTCCTACGAGCAGTACTTC
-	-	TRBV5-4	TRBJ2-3	CASSRTNTDTQYF	TGTGCCAGCAGCCGGACTAACACAGATACGCAGTATTTT
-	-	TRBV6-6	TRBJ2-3	CATGERTTDTQYF	TGTGCCACGGGGGAGCGGACCACAGATACGCAGTATTTT
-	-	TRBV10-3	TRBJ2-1	CATRQGASATLKNEQFF	TGTGCCACAAGACAGGGAGCTAGCGCGACCCTGAAGAATGAGCAGTTCTTC
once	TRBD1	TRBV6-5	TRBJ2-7	CASSLGTGLGEQYF	TGTGCCAGCAGTTTGGGGACAGGGCTCGGCGAGCAGTACTTC
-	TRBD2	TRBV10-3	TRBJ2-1	CAISVMASGPPKQFF	TGTGCCATCAGTGTAATGGCTAGCGGTCCCCCAAAGCAGTTCTTC
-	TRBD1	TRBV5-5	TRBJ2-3	CASSLGDRGTDTQYF	TGTGCCAGCAGCTTGGGAGACAGGGGCACAGATACGCAGTATTTT
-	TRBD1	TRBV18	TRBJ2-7	CASSPPAGGRYEQYF	TGTGCCAGCTCACCACCTGCAGGGGGCAGGTACGAGCAGTACTTC
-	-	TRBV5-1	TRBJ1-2	CASSLGPGTDYGYTF	TGCGCCAGCAGCTTGGGTCCCGGGACGGATTATGGCTACACCTTC
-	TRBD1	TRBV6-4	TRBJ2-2	CASSQQGAGELFF	TGTGCCAGCAGCCAACAGGGGGCCGGGGAGCTGTTTTTT
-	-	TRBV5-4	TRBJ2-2	CASSLAATNTGELFF	TGTGCCAGCAGCTTGGCGGCCACGAACACCGGGGAGCTGTTTTTT
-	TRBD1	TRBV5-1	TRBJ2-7	CASSRDRVGSSYEQYF	TGCGCCAGCAGCAGGGACAGGGTTGGGAGCTCCTACGAGCAGTACTTC
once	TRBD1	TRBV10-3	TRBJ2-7	CAISDFSGQRFYEQYF	TGTGCCATCAGTGATTTCTCGGGACAGAGATTCTACGAGCAGTACTTC
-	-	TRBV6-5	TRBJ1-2	CASTPREGHRYGYTF	TGTGCCAGCACCCCGCGGGAAGGACACCGCTATGGCTACACCTTC
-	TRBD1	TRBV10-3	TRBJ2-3	CAINPGQGSDTQYF	TGTGCCATCAATCCGGGACAGGGGTCCGATACGCAGTATTTT
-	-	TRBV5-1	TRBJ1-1	CASSPIRGGGNTEAFF	TGCGCCAGCAGCCCTATACGGGGAGGAGGGAACACTGAAGCTTTCTTT
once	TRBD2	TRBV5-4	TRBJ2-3	CASSSGTSGSWADTQYF	TGTGCCAGCAGCTCGGGGACTAGCGGGAGTTGGGCAGATACGCAGTATTTT
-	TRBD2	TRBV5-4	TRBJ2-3	CASSLGGLAGARPDTQYF	TGTGCCAGCAGCTTGGGGGGACTAGCGGGGGCAAGGCCAGATACGCAGTATTTT
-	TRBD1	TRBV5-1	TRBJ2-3	CASSFKGAVTDTQYF	TGCGCCAGCAGCTTCAAGGGGGCGGTAACAGATACGCAGTATTTT
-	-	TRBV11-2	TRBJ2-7	CASSLSSYEQYF	TGTGCCAGCAGCCTTAGCTCCTACGAGCAGTACTTC
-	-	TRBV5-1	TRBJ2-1	CASSYGPASQEQFF	TGCGCCAGCAGCTATGGCCCAGCGTCTCAAGAGCAGTTCTTC
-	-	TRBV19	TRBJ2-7	CASSIEGRSPAEQYF	TGTGCCAGTAGTATAGAGGGCAGATCCCCGGCCGAGCAGTACTTC
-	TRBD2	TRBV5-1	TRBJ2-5	CASSLLSSGIQETQYF	TGCGCCAGCAGCTTATTATCTAGCGGCATCCAAGAGACCCAGTACTTC
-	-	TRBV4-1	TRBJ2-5	CASSQDLGVRAGTQYF	TGCGCCAGCAGCCAAGATCTTGGAGTCCGGGCCGGGACCCAGTACTTC
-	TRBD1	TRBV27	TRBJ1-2	CASSLRRQGDLYGYTF	TGTGCCAGCAGTTTAAGGAGACAGGGGGACCTCTATGGCTACACCTTC
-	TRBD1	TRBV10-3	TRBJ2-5	CAISDEVRGKTQYF	TGTGCCATCAGTGATGAGGTCAGGGGGAAGACCCAGTACTTC
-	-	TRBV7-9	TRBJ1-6	CASSLYGSPLHF	TGTGCCAGCAGCTTATACGGTTCACCCCTCCACTTT
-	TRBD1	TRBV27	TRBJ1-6	CATSTGTSPLHF	TGTGCCACCTCGACAGGGACTTCACCCCTCCACTTT
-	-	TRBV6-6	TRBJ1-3	CASSYSGNGNTIYF	TGTGCCAGCAGTTACTCGGGAAACGGAAACACCATATATTTT
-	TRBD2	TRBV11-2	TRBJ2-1	CASTDRAGLAGEQFF	TGTGCCAGCACCGACCGCGCGGGACTAGCGGGAGAGCAGTTCTTC
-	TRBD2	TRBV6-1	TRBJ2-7	CASSEFSAGLAGGRPTYEQYF	TGTGCCAGCAGTGAATTCTCAGCGGGACTAGCGGGAGGCCGCCCCACCTACGAGCAGTACTTC
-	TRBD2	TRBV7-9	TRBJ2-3	CASSRGLAGGTSTDTQYF	TGTGCCAGCAGCCGAGGACTAGCGGGAGGAACTAGCACAGATACGCAGTATTTT